The 23 T cell receptor beta chains presented below share a single source sample, sequenced in a study of human versus mouse CDR3 diversity and MHC coevolution. Using immunoSEQ multiplex PCR, the repertoire was profiled, and TCRdb retains in-frame clones only, with some absent. Of some 82,000 clones listed, just under 95% were seen once; the top ten hold 1.3% to 1.5%. Sequenced input: naive CD4+ T cells from blood. The subset here: CD45RO-negative CD62L-positive naive CD4 T cells. Receptors were obtained from a person between 25 and 70 years old in good health.

This chain joins TRBV27 and TRBJ1-2; TRBD1 matches at 7 bases. CDR3 length: 13 amino acids. Germline assignment: CDR1 MNHEY and CDR2 SMNVEV (reference sequence). J lost 1 base, V lost 8 bases, and 4 bases had no gene match. CDR3 nucleotide sequence: TGTGCCAGCGGGACAGCCAATAACTATGGCTACACCTTC. Protein product: CASGTANNYGYTF.

The gene calls are TRBV18 and TRBJ2-7, with 7 bases fitting TRBD1. This CDR3 is 15 amino acids long. V lost 3 bases, J lost 0 bases, and 5 bases stayed unmatched. Germline loops: CDR1 KGHSH, CDR2 LQKENI. CDR3 coding DNA: TGTGCCAGCTCACCGGGCAGGGGGAGCTCCTACGAGCAGTACTTC. Its protein product is CASSPGRGSSYEQYF.

V gene TRBV7-2 combines with J gene TRBJ2-7; D is unresolved. V lost 1 base and J 5 bases, leaving 15 bases between the germline ends. Germline V gene data show CDR1 as SGHTA and CDR2 as FQGNSA. The CDR3 length is 15 residues. CDR3 nucleotide sequence: TGTGCCAGCAGCTTAGTTAGCAGAGGTCCGGACGAGCAGTACTTC. Translation gives CASSLVSRGPDEQYF.

J is TRBJ2-7 and V is TRBV4-3; 8 bases align to TRBD1. The CDR3 extends over 15 amino acids. With 4 bases clipped from V and 5 bases from J, the junction kept 10 bases outside the gene matches. Per the germline V gene, CDR1 is LGHNA and CDR2 is YSLEER. The CDR3 nucleotides read TGCGCCAGCAGCCCGCTCGGACAGGGCGGAGACGAGCAGTACTTC. Its protein product is CASSPLGQGGDEQYF.

This clone has a single count. The CDR3 coding sequence is TGTGCCAGCAGCTTCCGAGACAGGGGGAACACCATATATTTT. It codes for CASSFRDRGNTIYF. The chain joins TRBV5-6 to TRBJ1-3; 9 bases align to TRBD1. Germline lookup yields CDR1 SGHDT and CDR2 YYEEEE. The CDR3 is 14 amino acids. The ends lost 2 bases at V and 7 bases at J; junction bases unmatched: 4.

J is TRBJ1-5 and V is TRBV7-3; D unresolved. CDR3 length: 16 amino acids. CDR1 is SGHTA, CDR2 FQGTGA, per germline. V was shortened by 3 bases and J by 3 bases, with 15 bases between the two germline ends. The CDR3 sequence: CASSFRSPRINQPQHF. The CDR3 bases are TGTGCCAGCAGCTTCCGCAGCCCCAGGATCAATCAGCCCCAGCATTTT.

The chain links TRBV7-3 to TRBJ2-5; 8 nucleotides line up with TRBD2. The length of the CDR3 is 15 residues. Germline V gene lookup returns CDR1 SGHTA and CDR2 FQGTGA. V was pared by 3 bases and J by 5 bases, with 8 bases of the junction left unmatched. The CDR3 sequence is CASSFNGRAPETQYF. The CDR3 DNA reads as TGTGCCAGCAGCTTTAACGGGAGGGCCCCGGAGACCCAGTACTTC.

The chain uses TRBV5-1 and TRBJ1-5, with TRBD1 as a possible D gene (5 bases). V was clipped by 4 bases and J by 3 bases, with 11 bases between them. Germline V lookup: CDR1 SGHRS, CDR2 YFSETQ. The CDR3 spans 14 residues. CDR3 in DNA: TGCGCCAGCAGCCCTCAGGGTGACAATCAGCCCCAGCATTTT. Translating gives CASSPQGDNQPQHF.

The chain uses TRBV5-4 and TRBJ1-2, with 12 bases aligning to TRBD1. Unmatched junction bases numbered 9, after V lost 4 bases and J lost 2 bases. The CDR3 is 17 amino acids. Looked up from germline, CDR1 is SGHNT and CDR2 is YYREEE (reference sequence). This chain's CDR3 is CASSPGQGARGNYGYTF. The CDR3 nucleotides are TGTGCCAGCAGCCCGGGACAGGGGGCGCGGGGGAACTATGGCTACACCTTC.

V usage is TRBV7-2 and J usage is TRBJ2-7, with D maybe TRBD2 (6 bases). Germline assignment: CDR1 SGHTA and CDR2 FQGNSA. The V end lost 2 bases, the J end lost 4 bases, and 12 bases lay between the germline ends. CDR3 length: 14 residues. CDR3 in DNA: TGTGCCAGCAGCTTAACGGGAGTTAGGTACGAGCAGTACTTC. This codes for CASSLTGVRYEQYF.

The chain employs TRBV9 and TRBJ1-2; no clear D gene. V shed 0 bases and J shed 1 base, with 7 bases lying between them. From germline, CDR1 is SGDLS and CDR2 YYNGEE. The CDR3 loop spans 14 amino acids. CDR3 sequence: CASSVGRNNYGYTF. Written as DNA, the CDR3 is TGTGCCAGCAGCGTAGGCAGAAATAACTATGGCTACACCTTC.

The V and J genes are TRBV30 and TRBJ1-4; D is ambiguous. Germline V gene data show CDR1 as GTSNPN and CDR2 as SVGIG (reference sequence). Trimming stripped 2 bases from V and 12 bases from J, with 13 bases between. CDR3 size: 12 residues. The CDR3 nucleotides are TGTGCCTGGAGTCCGTTTGGCGGGGAACTGTTTTTT. Protein: CAWSPFGGELFF. The whole variable domain, filled in from reference TRBV30 and TRBJ1-4, reads SQTIHQWPATLVQPVGSPLSLECTVEGTSNPNLYWYRQAAGRGLQLLFYSVGIGQISSEVPQNLSASRPQDRQFILSSKKLLLSDSGFYLCAWSPFGGELFFGSGTQLSVL.

The gene calls are TRBV6-5 and TRBJ1-1; TRBD1 matches 12 bases. The CDR3 runs 13 residues. Germline loops: CDR1 MNHEY, CDR2 SVGAGI. V gave up 6 bases and J gave up 6 bases; unmatched junction bases: 2. The CDR3 loop is CASRGTGGSEAFF. In DNA form, the CDR3 reads TGTGCCAGCAGGGGGACAGGGGGCTCTGAAGCTTTCTTT.

The J gene is TRBJ2-2, the V gene TRBV7-2; possibly TRBD2 for D (5 bases). CDR3 length: 18 amino acids. V was trimmed by 1 base and J by 0 bases, leaving 15 bases between them. The germline V gene encodes CDR1 SGHTA and CDR2 FQGNSA. The CDR3 sequence: CASSLGGPNGANTGELFF. Written as DNA, the CDR3 is TGTGCCAGCAGCTTAGGGGGTCCCAACGGGGCGAACACCGGGGAGCTGTTTTTT.

The V and J genes are TRBV29-1 and TRBJ1-1; D not resolved. The CDR3 sequence is 13 residues long. CDR1 SQVTM and CDR2 ANQGSEA come from the germline V gene. Trimming cost V 4 bases and J 2 bases, with 11 bases left between them. The CDR3: CSVVQDYNTEAFF. Written as DNA, the CDR3 is TGCAGCGTTGTCCAGGACTACAACACTGAAGCTTTCTTT.

The rearrangement links TRBV30 to TRBJ2-6; 9 nucleotides agree with TRBD1. Germline lookup yields CDR1 GTSNPN and CDR2 SVGIG (reference sequence). Trimming at V came to 4 bases and at J to 0 bases, leaving 7 bases not matched to a gene. This CDR3 region has 17 residues. CDR3 region: CAWKGTGLGSGANVLTF. In DNA form, the CDR3 reads TGTGCCTGGAAGGGGACAGGGCTGGGCTCTGGGGCCAACGTCCTGACTTTC.

Written as DNA, the CDR3 is TGTGCCAGCAGTGATGGCGTAGGAGGCTACGAGCAGTACTTC. This translates into CASSDGVGGYEQYF. This chain joins TRBV2 and TRBJ2-7; a weak D match, TRBD2 (5 bases). Per germline, CDR1 SNHLY and CDR2 FYNNEI. The V end was cut by 3 bases, the J end by 3 bases, with 12 bases between. The CDR3 is 14 amino acids.

The chain combines TRBV18 with TRBJ2-3; 9 nucleotides match TRBD2. This CDR3 has 16 amino acids. V was pared by 4 bases and J by 4 bases, with 9 bases of the junction left unmatched. Germline V lookup: CDR1 KGHSH, CDR2 LQKENI. This CDR3 reads CASSLSVSGSADTQYF. The CDR3 DNA is TGTGCCAGCTCACTTTCGGTTAGCGGGAGCGCAGATACGCAGTATTTT.

The rearrangement links TRBV7-8 to TRBJ1-6; 11 bases map to TRBD1. Germline assignment: CDR1 SGHVS and CDR2 FQNEAQ. Germline trimming cut 1 base from V and 14 bases from J; bases unmatched to any gene: 7. This CDR3 has 15 amino acids. CDR3 in amino acids: CASSLDGQGARTLHF. CDR3 nucleotide sequence: TGTGCCAGCAGCTTAGATGGACAGGGGGCTAGGACCCTCCACTTT. The full variable domain, its missing parts supplied by reference TRBV7-8 and TRBJ1-6, is GAGVSQSPRYKVAKRGQDVALRCDPISGHVSLFWYQQALGQGPEFLTYFQNEAQLDKSGLPSDRFFAERPEGSVSTLKIQRTQQEDSAVYLCASSLDGQGARTLHFGNGTRLTVT.

The rearrangement uses TRBV27 and TRBJ1-1; D remains ambiguous. Germline V gene data show CDR1 as MNHEY and CDR2 as SMNVEV (reference sequence). The CDR3 is 18 residues long. The V end lost 4 bases, the J end lost 1 base, and 22 bases lay between the germline ends. The CDR3 nucleotides are TGTGCCAGCAGTTCACCGACGGGCCAGCGGTTGCCGAACACTGAAGCTTTCTTT. It encodes CASSSPTGQRLPNTEAFF.

This sequence joins TRBV27 and TRBJ1-1; the D is unclear. Germline CDR1 is MNHEY and CDR2 is SMNVEV (reference sequence). This CDR3 contains 12 residues. Trimming cost V 8 bases and J 2 bases, with 9 bases left between them. CDR3 coding DNA: TGTGCCAGCTTCATGGGCAACACTGAAGCTTTCTTT. It yields the protein CASFMGNTEAFF.

The table lists this clone with a count of one. The genes are TRBV28 and TRBJ2-7, with 7 bases aligning to TRBD1. CDR1 and CDR2 (germline): MDHEN, SYDVKM. This CDR3 is built from 12 residues. Trimming at V came to 9 bases and at J to 6 bases, leaving 8 bases not matched to a gene. CDR3 protein: CASHRGGAEQYF. In nucleotides, the CDR3 is TGTGCCAGTCACAGGGGTGGTGCCGAGCAGTACTTC.

This chain connects TRBV9 to TRBJ1-4; weak D call: TRBD1 (5 bases). Germline values: CDR1 SGDLS, CDR2 YYNGEE. V lost 2 bases, J lost 6 bases, and 14 bases lay in between. CDR3 length equals 15 residues. CDR3 loop: CASSVGAGPDEKLFF. The CDR3 DNA follows: TGTGCCAGCAGCGTGGGCGCAGGGCCGGATGAAAAACTGTTTTTT.